This T cell receptor beta chain comes out of a study of graft-versus-host responses after intestinal transplantation. Libraries were prepared by immunoSEQ multiplex PCR; TCRdb keeps only in-frame clonotypes and omits some of them. The sample contains tens of thousands of clones, around 82% of which appear only once. For this clone: Its antigen remains unknown.

The clonotype comes from a human donor who was the organ donor for an intestinal transplant. Here the sequenced sample was unstimulated CD4+ T cells sorted from spleen or lymph node cells, taken before transplant.

The CDR3 nucleotides are TGTGCCAGCAGTCTCCAGCCGGACAGAAGCAATCAGCCCCAGCATTTT. Its protein is CASSLQPDRSNQPQHF. V gene TRBV28 combines with J gene TRBJ1-5; tentatively, D is TRBD1 (6 bases). The CDR3 loop spans 16 amino acids. CDR1 and CDR2 (germline): MDHEN, SYDVKM. V was shortened by 5 bases and J by 1 base, with 15 bases between the two germline ends. Full variable domain (outside the CDR3, taken from reference TRBV28 and TRBJ1-5): DVKVTQSSRYLVKRTGEKVFLECVQDMDHENMFWYRQDPGLGLRLIYFSYDVKMKEKGDIPEGYSVSREKKERFSLILESASTNQTSMYLCASSLQPDRSNQPQHFGDGTRLSIL.